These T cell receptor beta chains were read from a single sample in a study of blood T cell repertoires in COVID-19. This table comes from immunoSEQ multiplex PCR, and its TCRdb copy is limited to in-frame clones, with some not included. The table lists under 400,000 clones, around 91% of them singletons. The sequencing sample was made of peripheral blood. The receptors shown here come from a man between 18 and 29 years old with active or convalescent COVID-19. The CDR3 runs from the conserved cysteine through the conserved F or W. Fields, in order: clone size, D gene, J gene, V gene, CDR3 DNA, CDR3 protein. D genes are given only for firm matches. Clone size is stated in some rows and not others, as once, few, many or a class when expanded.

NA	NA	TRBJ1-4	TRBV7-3	TGTGCCAGCAGCTTAACGGGCGAAAAACTGTTTTTT	CASSLTGEKLFF
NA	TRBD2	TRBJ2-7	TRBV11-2	TGTGCCAGCAGCACCCGGGACGGGAGGCCCGAGCAGTACTTC	CASSTRDGRPEQYF
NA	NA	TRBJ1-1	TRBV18	TGTGCCAGCTCACCCGGACAGACGAACACTGAAGCTTTCTTT	CASSPGQTNTEAFF
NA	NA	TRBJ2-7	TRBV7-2	TGTGCCAGCAACGGTGGGAGGACCATGACCGAGCAGTACTTC	CASNGGRTMTEQYF
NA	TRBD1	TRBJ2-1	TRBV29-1	TGCAGCGTTGTCAGGGGGAGCTATGTCCCAAATGAGCAGTTCTTC	CSVVRGSYVPNEQFF
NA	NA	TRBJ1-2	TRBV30	TGTGCCTGGAGGACCAGGGGAAGCTATGGCTACACCTTC	CAWRTRGSYGYTF
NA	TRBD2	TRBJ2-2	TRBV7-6	TGTGCCAGCAGCTTGGGGACTAGCGGGATAACCGGGGAGCTGTTTTTT	CASSLGTSGITGELFF
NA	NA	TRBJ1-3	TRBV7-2	TGTGCCAGCAGCTCCCCAGGAAACACCATATATTTT	CASSSPGNTIYF
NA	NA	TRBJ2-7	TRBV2	TGTGCCAGCAGTGAAGCCGGAGGGGCAGACGAGCAGTACTTC	CASSEAGGADEQYF
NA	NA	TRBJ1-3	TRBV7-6	TGTGCCAGCAGCTTAGTAGGGGTTGAGTCCGGAAACACCATATATTTT	CASSLVGVESGNTIYF
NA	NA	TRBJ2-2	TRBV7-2	TGTGCCAGCGGAAGGGGTCGCCGAATGAACACCGGGGAGCTGTTTTTT	CASGRGRRMNTGELFF
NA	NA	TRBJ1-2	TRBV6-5	TGTGCCAGCAGTTACTCGGGGACAACTAACTATGGCTACACCTTC	CASSYSGTTNYGYTF
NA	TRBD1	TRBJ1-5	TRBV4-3	TGCGCCAGCAGCCGCGGGACAGATGGCAATCAGCCCCAGCATTTT	CASSRGTDGNQPQHF
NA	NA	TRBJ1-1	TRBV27	TGTGCCAGCAGTACCCTGGCGGGGAACACTGAAGCTTTCTTT	CASSTLAGNTEAFF
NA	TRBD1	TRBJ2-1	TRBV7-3	TGTGCCAGCAGCTTCGGGGGGACAGGGAACAATGAGCAGTTCTTC	CASSFGGTGNNEQFF
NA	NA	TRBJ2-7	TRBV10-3	TGTGCCATCAGTGGGGACTCCCGGGGCGAGCAGTACTTC	CAISGDSRGEQYF
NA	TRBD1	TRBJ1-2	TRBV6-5	TGTGCCAGCAGTTACTCAACGACAGGGGGCCCCTATGGCTACACCTTC	CASSYSTTGGPYGYTF
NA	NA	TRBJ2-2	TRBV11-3	TGTGCCAGCAGGACACAGGGTAACACCGGGGAGCTGTTTTTT	CASRTQGNTGELFF
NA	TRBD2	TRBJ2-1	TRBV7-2	TGTGCCAGCACCTGGACTACTAGCGGGAGTAAGAATGAGCAGTTCTTC	CASTWTTSGSKNEQFF
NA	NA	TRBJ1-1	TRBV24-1	TGTGCCACCAGACCCCAATCGACAAGGAACACTGAAGCTTTCTTT	CATRPQSTRNTEAFF
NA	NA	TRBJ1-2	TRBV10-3	TGTGCCATCAGAGGGGTTCTCGGCTATGGCTACACCTTC	CAIRGVLGYGYTF
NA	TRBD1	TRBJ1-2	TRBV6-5	TGTGCCAGCAGGCGTGGGGACAGGCCTAACTATGGCTACACCTTC	CASRRGDRPNYGYTF
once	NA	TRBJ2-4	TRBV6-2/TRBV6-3	TGTGCCAGCAGTCTCCCGAACAGGGCAAACATACGAGCCAAAAACATTCAGTACTTC	CASSLPNRANIRAKNIQYF
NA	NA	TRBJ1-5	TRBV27	TGTGCCAGCAGTCCTCTCAATCAGCCCCAGCATTTT	CASSPLNQPQHF
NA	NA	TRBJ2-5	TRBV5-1	TGCGCCAGCACCCCTCACAGGGACCAAGAGACCCAGTACTTC	CASTPHRDQETQYF
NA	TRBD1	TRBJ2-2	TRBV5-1	TGCGCCAGCATCTCTGGGCCGGGGACAGGGGGCTCCGGGGAGCTGTTTTTT	CASISGPGTGGSGELFF
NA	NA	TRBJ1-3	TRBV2	TGTGCCAGCAGTGAAAGCACCAAATCTGGAAACACCATATATTTT	CASSESTKSGNTIYF
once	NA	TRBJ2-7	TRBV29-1	TGCAGCGTTGAAGCGGGGGAGCAGTACTTC	CSVEAGEQYF
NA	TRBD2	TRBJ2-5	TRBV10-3	TGTGCCATCAGTGGGGGACTAGCGGGGCCCCAAGAGACCCAGTACTTC	CAISGGLAGPQETQYF
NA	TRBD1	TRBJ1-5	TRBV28	TGTGCCAGCAGTTGGAGGGGACAGGGCAAACAGCCCCAGCATTTT	CASSWRGQGKQPQHF
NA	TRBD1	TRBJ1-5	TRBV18	TGTGCCAGCTCACGAGGGACAGTCAATCAGCCCCAGCATTTT	CASSRGTVNQPQHF
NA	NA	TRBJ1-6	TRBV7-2	TGTGCCAGCAGCGCTCTGCAGGCGATTAATTCACCCCTCCACTTT	CASSALQAINSPLHF
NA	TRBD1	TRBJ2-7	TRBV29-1	TGCAGCGTTGAAACAGGGGACTCCTACGAGCAGTACTTC	CSVETGDSYEQYF
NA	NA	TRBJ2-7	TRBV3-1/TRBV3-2	TGTGCCAGCAGCCAAGATCTCCACGAGCAGTACTTC	CASSQDLHEQYF
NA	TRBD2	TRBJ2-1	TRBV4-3	TGCGCCAGCAGCCAAGATCTAGCGGAGAATGAGCAGTTCTTC	CASSQDLAENEQFF
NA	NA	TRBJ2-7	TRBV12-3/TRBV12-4	TGTGCCAGCAGTTTAGCGGAGGGTGACGAGCAGTACTTC	CASSLAEGDEQYF
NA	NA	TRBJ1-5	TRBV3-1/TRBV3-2	TGTGCCAGCAGCCAAGATACAGGGTTCAATCAGCCCCAGCATTTT	CASSQDTGFNQPQHF
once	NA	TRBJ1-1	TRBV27	TGTGCCAGCAGTTTTGGGGCCAGGCCTAACACTGAAGCTTTCTTT	CASSFGARPNTEAFF
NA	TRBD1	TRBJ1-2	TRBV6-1	TGTGCCAGCAGTGACGAATCAGGGGGCATACGTGGCTACACCTTC	CASSDESGGIRGYTF
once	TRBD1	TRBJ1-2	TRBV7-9	TGTGCCAGCCCCGGGACAGATGGCCCTTACTATGGCTACACCTTC	CASPGTDGPYYGYTF
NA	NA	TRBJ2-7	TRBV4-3	TGCGCCAGCAGCCAAGATCGGACACCCGCCTACGAGCAGTACTTC	CASSQDRTPAYEQYF
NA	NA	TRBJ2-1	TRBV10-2	TGCGCAGGCGGCCAGGGACTTTTCAATGAGCAGTTCTTC	CAGGQGLFNEQFF
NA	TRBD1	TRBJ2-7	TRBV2	TGTGCCAGCAGCGGACAGGCGATCTCCTACGAGCAGTACTTC	CASSGQAISYEQYF
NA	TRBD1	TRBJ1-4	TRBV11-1	TGTGCCAGCAGCTCAACGGGACAGAAAAATGAAAAACTGTTTTTT	CASSSTGQKNEKLFF
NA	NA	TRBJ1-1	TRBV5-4	TGTGCCAGCAGCTTAGGGGCAGCTGAAGCTTTCTTT	CASSLGAAEAFF
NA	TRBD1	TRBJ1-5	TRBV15	TGTGCCACCAGCAGAAACATCGACAGGGGGGGCGGTCAGCCCCAGCATTTT	CATSRNIDRGGGQPQHF
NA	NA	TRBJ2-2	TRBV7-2	TGTGCCAGCAGTTACACGAACACCGGGGAGCTGTTTTTT	CASSYTNTGELFF
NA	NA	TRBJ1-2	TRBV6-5	TGTGCCAGCAGTTCGCACAGGGAGTATACTAACTATGGCTACACCTTC	CASSSHREYTNYGYTF
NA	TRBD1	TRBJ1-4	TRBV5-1	TGCGCCAGCAGCCTACTAGTAAACAGGGGACGCAATGAAAAACTGTTTTTT	CASSLLVNRGRNEKLFF
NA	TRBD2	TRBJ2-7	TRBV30	TGTGCCTGGAGTGATTTAACGGGAGGGCCCTACGAGCAGTACTTC	CAWSDLTGGPYEQYF
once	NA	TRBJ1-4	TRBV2	TGTGCCAGCAGTCCCCAGCACCCAGCGGGTAATGAAAAACTGTTTTTT	CASSPQHPAGNEKLFF